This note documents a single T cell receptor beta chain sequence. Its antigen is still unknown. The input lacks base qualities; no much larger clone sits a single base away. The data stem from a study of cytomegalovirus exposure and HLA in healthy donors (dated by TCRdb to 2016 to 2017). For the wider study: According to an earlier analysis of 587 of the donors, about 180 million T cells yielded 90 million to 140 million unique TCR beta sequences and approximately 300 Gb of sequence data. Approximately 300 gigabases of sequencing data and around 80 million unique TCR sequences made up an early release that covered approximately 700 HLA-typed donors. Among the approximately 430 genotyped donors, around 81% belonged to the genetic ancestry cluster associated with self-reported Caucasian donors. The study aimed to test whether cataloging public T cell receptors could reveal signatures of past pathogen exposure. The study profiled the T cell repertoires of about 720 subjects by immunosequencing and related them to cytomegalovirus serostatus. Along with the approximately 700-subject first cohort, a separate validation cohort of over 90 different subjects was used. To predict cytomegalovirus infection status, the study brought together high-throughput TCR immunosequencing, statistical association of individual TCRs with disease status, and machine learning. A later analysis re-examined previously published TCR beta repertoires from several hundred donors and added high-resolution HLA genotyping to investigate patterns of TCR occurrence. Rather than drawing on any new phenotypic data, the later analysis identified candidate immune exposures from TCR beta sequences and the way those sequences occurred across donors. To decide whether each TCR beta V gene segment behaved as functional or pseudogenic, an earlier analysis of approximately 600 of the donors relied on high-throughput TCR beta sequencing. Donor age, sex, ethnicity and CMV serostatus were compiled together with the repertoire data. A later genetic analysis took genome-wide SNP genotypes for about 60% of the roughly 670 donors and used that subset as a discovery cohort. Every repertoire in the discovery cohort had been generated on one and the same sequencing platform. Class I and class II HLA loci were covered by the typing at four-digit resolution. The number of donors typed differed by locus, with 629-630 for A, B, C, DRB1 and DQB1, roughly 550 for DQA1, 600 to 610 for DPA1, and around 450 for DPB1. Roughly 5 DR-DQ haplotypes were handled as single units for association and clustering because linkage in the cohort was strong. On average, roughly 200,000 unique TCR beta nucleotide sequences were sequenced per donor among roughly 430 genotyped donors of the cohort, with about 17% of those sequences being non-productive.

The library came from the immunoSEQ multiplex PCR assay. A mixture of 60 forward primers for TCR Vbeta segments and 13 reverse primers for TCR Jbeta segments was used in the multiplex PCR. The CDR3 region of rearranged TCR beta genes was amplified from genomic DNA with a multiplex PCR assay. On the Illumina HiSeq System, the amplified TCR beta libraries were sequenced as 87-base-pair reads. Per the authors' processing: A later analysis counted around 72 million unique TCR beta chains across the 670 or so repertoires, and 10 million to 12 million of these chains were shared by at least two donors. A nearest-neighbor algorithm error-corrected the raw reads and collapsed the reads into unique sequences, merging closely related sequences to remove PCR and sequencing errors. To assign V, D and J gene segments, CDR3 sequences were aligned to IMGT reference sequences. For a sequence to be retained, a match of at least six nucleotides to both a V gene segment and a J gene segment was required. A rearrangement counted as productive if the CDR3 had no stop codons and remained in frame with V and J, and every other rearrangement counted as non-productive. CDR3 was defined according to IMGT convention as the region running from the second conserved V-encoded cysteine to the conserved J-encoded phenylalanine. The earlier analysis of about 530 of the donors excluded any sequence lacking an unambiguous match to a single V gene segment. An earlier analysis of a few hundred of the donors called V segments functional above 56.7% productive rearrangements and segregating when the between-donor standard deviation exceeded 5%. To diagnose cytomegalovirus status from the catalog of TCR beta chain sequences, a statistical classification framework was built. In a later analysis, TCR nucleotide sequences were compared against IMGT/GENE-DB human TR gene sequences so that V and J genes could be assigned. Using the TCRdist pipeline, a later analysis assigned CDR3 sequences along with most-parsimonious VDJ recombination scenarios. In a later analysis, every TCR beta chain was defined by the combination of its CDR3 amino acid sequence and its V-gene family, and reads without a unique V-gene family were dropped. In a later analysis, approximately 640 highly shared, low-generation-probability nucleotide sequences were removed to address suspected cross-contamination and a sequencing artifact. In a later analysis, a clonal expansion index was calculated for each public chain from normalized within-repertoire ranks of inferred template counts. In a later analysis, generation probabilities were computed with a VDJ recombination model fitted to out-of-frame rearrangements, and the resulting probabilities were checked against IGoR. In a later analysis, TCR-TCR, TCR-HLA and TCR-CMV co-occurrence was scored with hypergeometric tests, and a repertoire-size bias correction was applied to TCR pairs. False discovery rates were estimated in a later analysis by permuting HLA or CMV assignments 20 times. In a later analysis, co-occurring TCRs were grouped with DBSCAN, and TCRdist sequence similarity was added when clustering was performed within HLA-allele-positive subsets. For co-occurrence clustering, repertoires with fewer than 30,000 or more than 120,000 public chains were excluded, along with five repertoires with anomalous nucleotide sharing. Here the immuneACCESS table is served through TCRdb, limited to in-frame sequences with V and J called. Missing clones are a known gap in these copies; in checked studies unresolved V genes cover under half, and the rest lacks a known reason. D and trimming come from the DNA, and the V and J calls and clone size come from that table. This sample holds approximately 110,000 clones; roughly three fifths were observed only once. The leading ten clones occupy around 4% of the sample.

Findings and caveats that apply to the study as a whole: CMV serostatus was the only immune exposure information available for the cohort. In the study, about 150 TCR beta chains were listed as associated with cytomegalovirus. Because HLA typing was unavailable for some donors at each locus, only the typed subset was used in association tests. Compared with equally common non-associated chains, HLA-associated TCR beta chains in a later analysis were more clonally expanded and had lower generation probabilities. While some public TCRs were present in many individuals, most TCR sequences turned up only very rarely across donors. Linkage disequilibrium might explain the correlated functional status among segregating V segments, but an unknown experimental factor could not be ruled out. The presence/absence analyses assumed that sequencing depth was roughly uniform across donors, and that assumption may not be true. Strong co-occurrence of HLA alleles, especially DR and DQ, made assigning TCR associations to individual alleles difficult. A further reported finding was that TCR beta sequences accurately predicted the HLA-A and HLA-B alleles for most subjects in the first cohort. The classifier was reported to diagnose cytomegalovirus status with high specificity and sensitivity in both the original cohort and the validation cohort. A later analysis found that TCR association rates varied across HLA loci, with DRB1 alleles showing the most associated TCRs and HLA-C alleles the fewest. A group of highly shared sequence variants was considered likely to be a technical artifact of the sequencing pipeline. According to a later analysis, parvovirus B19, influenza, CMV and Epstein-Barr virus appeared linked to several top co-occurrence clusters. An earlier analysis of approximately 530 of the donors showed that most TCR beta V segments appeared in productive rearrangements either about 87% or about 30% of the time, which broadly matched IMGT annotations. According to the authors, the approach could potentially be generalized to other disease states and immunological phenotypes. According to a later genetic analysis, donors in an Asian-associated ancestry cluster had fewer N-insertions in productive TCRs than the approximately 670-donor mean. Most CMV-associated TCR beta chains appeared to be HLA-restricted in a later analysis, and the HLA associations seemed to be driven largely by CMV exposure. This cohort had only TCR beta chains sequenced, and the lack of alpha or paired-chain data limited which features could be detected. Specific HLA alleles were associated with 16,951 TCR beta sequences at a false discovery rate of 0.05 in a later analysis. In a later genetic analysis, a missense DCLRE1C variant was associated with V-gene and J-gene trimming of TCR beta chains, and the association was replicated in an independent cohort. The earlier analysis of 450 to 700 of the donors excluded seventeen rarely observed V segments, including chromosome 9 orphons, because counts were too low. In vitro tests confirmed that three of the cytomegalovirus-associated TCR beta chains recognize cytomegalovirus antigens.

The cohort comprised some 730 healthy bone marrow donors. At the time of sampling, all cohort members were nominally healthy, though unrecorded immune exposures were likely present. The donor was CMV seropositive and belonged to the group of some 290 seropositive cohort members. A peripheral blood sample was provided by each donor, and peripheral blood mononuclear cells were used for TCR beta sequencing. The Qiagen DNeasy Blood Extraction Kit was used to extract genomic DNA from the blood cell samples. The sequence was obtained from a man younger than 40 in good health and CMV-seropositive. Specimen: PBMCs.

The base sequence is TGTGCCAGTACTAACAGGGGATACACCGGGGAGCTGTTTTTT. It codes for CASTNRGYTGELFF. In this chain, TRBV19 is recombined with TRBJ2-2, and 7 junctional nucleotides match TRBD1. CDR1 and CDR2 are drawn from the germline V gene (reference sequence): LNHDA, SQIVND. At the junction V is shortened by 7 bases and J by 3 bases; bases outside the gene matches: 5. Its CDR3 holds 14 amino acids, cysteine through phenylalanine. The kept DNA is CDR3 alone, 42 bases in frame from the first base.